The 30 T cell receptor beta chains reported below all come from one sample, sequenced in a study of Ad26.COV2.S vaccination and SARS-CoV-2 variants. Here immunoSEQ multiplex PCR was the method, and the copy in TCRdb shows in-frame clones only, minus some. Here the sample spans 250,000 to 300,000 clones, around 87% being singletons. Treatment in this sample: 15 to 20 received Ad26.COV2.S at low or high dose, single or two shots; about 5 received placebo; per-sample allocation not given. The investigators took samples on day 63 after the first vaccine or placebo injection. The sequences come from peripheral blood, collected in a trial of Ad26.COV2.S vaccine versus placebo. These receptors originate from a person aged 18-65 years who received the Ad26.COV2.S COVID-19 vaccine or a placebo.

CDR3 DNA sequence: TGCAGTGCTAGTAAAACTAGCGGCTACGAGCAGTACTTC. Protein sequence: CSASKTSGYEQYF. V and J are TRBV20-1 and TRBJ2-7; 8 nucleotides line up with TRBD2. Germline CDR1 DFQATT, CDR2 SNEGSKA (reference sequence). V lost 3 bases and J lost 3; bases outside the gene matches: 4. The CDR3 length is 13 residues.

The CDR3 spells CASSLSGPASTDTQYF. In DNA, the CDR3 is TGTGCCAGCAGCTTATCGGGGCCCGCCAGCACAGATACGCAGTATTTT. The J gene is TRBJ2-3, the V gene TRBV7-2, with D possibly called TRBD1 or TRBD2 (5 bases each). Trimming shortened V by 2 bases and J by 0 bases, and 12 bases separated the two germline ends. Germline values: CDR1 SGHTA, CDR2 FQGNSA. This CDR3 is built from 16 residues.

Remarks on this clone: The same CDR3 can be traced to other DNA sequences in this sample. This chain joins TRBV4-3 and TRBJ1-1; 7 nucleotides line up with TRBD1. V was pared by 1 base and J by 1 base, with 0 bases of the junction left unmatched. This CDR3 region has 14 residues. Germline CDR1 reads LGHNA; CDR2 reads YSLEER. Here the CDR3 reads CASSQGQGNTEAFF. In DNA, the CDR3 is TGCGCCAGCAGCCAAGGACAGGGGAACACTGAAGCTTTCTTT.

The V gene is TRBV9, the J gene TRBJ2-1; D ambiguous. Germline V gene data show CDR1 as SGDLS and CDR2 as YYNGEE. CDR3 length: 16 residues. Trimming took 0 bases from V and 4 from J, leaving 14 bases between them. CDR3 DNA sequence: TGTGCCAGCAGCGTAGAGGCCAACCGGAGATACAATGAGCAGTTCTTC. Amino acids: CASSVEANRRYNEQFF.

This clone was recorded once. The chain has TRBV28 and TRBJ2-1; TRBD1 might be the D (6 bases). CDR3 size: 15 residues. In germline, CDR1 is MDHEN, CDR2 SYDVKM. V lost 6 bases and J 1 base, leaving 13 bases between the germline ends. The CDR3 DNA reads as TGTGCCAGCAGCCGAGGACAGCTATCCTACAATGAGCAGTTCTTC. Protein product: CASSRGQLSYNEQFF.

This clone was seen only once. The V call is TRBV18, the J call TRBJ2-3; TRBD1 aligns across 8 bases. V dropped 6 bases and J dropped 2; count of bases not matched to a gene: 10. The CDR3 totals 16 residues. CDR1 KGHSH and CDR2 LQKENI come from the germline V gene. The CDR3 spells CASSGGTGAFTDTQYF. Written as DNA, the CDR3 is TGTGCCAGCTCGGGTGGGACAGGAGCCTTCACAGATACGCAGTATTTT.

J is TRBJ1-2 and V is TRBV18; possibly TRBD1 for D (6 bases). The CDR3 runs 14 residues. Trimming shortened V by 6 bases and J by 1 base, and 12 bases separated the two germline ends. Germline CDR1 KGHSH, CDR2 LQKENI. The CDR3 nucleotides are TGTGCCAGCTCGCCCGGGACACTTAACTATGGCTACACCTTC. As protein: CASSPGTLNYGYTF. The whole variable domain, remainder taken from reference TRBV18 and TRBJ1-2, is NAGVMQNPRHLVRRRGQEARLRCSPMKGHSHVYWYRQLPEEGLKFMVYLQKENIIDESGMPKERFSAEFPKEGPSILRIQQVVRGDSAAYFCASSPGTLNYGYTFGSGTRLTVV.

The chain carries TRBV5-1 and TRBJ2-5; D is possibly TRBD1 or TRBD2 (5 bases each). The V gene's germline CDR1 is SGHRS and CDR2 YFSETQ. CDR3 length: 14 residues. Trimming left V 4 bases short and J 0 bases short, with 10 bases between. This chain's CDR3 is CASSAGTDQETQYF. In nucleotides, the CDR3 is TGCGCCAGCAGCGCCGGGACGGACCAAGAGACCCAGTACTTC.

The chain links TRBV4-3 to TRBJ1-1; D is unclear. Trimming removed 3 bases at V and 4 bases at J, with 12 bases between. The CDR3 is 14 residues long. Germline V gene lookup returns CDR1 LGHNA and CDR2 YSLEER. CDR3 DNA: TGCGCCAGCAGCCAGTCATGGGAAAGCACTGAAGCTTTCTTT. It specifies CASSQSWESTEAFF.

The chain combines TRBV9 with TRBJ1-1, with D hard to call. V gave up 0 bases and J gave up 6 bases, with 12 bases separating them. From germline, CDR1 is SGDLS and CDR2 YYNGEE. This CDR3 region has 14 residues. CDR3 coding DNA: TGTGCCAGCAGCGTAGTAACCGCCTCTGCTGAAGCTTTCTTT. Translation gives CASSVVTASAEAFF. The entire variable domain, with the rest obtained from reference TRBV9 and TRBJ1-1, is as follows: DSGVTQTPKHLITATGQRVTLRCSPRSGDLSVYWYQQSLDQGLQFLIQYYNGEERAKGNILERFSAQQFPDLHSELNLSSLELGDSALYFCASSVVTASAEAFFGQGTRLTVV.

In this sample, this clone turned up once. Other DNA sequences within the sample encode an identical CDR3. The chain couples TRBV14 to TRBJ2-5, with D maybe TRBD1 (6 bases). V lost 4 bases and J 2 bases, leaving 14 bases between the germline ends. CDR3 length: 15 residues. CDR1 is SGHDN, CDR2 FVKESK, per germline. The CDR3 nucleotides read TGTGCCAGCAGCCCTACGACAGGCTCACAAGAGACCCAGTACTTC. The encoded protein is CASSPTTGSQETQYF.

The V gene is TRBV19, the J gene TRBJ1-2, with D unresolved. CDR1 LNHDA and CDR2 SQIVND come from the germline V gene (reference sequence). This CDR3 has 12 residues. V lost 4 bases and J 8 bases, leaving 11 bases between the germline ends. For the CDR3, the DNA is TGTGCCAGTAGTACTGATTTCTTGGGCTACACCTTC. It yields the protein CASSTDFLGYTF.

This chain joins TRBV4-1 and TRBJ1-1, with 7 bases that match TRBD1. The ends lost 2 bases at V and 4 bases at J; junction bases unmatched: 4. The germline V gene encodes CDR1 MGHRA and CDR2 YSYEKL. The CDR3 length is 14 residues. CDR3 protein: CASSQTGARTEAFF. CDR3 coding DNA: TGCGCCAGCAGCCAAACAGGGGCCCGCACTGAAGCTTTCTTT.

CDR3 coding DNA: TGTGCCAGCAGCTTGTCTGGAGGGCGGGGCACCGGGGAGCTGTTTTTT. Encoded protein: CASSLSGGRGTGELFF. The genes are TRBV5-4 and TRBJ2-2; the D gene is possibly TRBD2 (6 bases). Germline CDR1 reads SGHNT; CDR2 reads YYREEE (reference sequence). V was shortened by 1 base and J by 4 bases, with 14 bases between the two germline ends. The CDR3 sequence is 16 residues long.

CDR3 loop: CASSTWGAETEAFF. In DNA, the CDR3 is TGCGCCAGCAGCACATGGGGGGCAGAAACTGAAGCTTTCTTT. This chain connects TRBV5-1 to TRBJ1-1, with D perhaps matching TRBD1 (6 bases). Germline V gives CDR1 SGHRS, CDR2 YFSETQ. This CDR3 region has 14 residues. V was pared by 4 bases and J by 5 bases, with 15 bases between.

This sequence joins TRBV5-8 and TRBJ1-2; the D is unclear. In germline, CDR1 is SGHTS, CDR2 YDEGEE. The V gene lost 5 bases and the J gene lost 0 bases, with 5 bases spanning the gap. The length of the CDR3 is 12 residues. The CDR3 region is CASSPTNYGYTF. CDR3 DNA: TGTGCCAGCAGTCCTACTAACTATGGCTACACCTTC.

The CDR3 reads CASSLAQVSGELFF. The CDR3 DNA sequence: TGTGCCAGCAGCTTAGCCCAGGTTTCCGGGGAGCTGTTTTTT. The rearrangement joins TRBV7-6 to TRBJ2-2; no clear D. CDR1 and CDR2 from the germline V gene are SGHVS and FNYEAQ. The CDR3 covers 14 residues. With 0 bases removed from V and 6 bases from J, the gap between germline ends came to 8 bases.

The DNA for the CDR3 is TGTGCCAGCAGCGACAACAGGCCAGATGGCTACACCTTC. Translated: CASSDNRPDGYTF. V gene TRBV5-4 combines with J gene TRBJ1-2, with TRBD1 as a possible D gene (5 bases). Germline V CDR1 and CDR2: SGHNT, YYREEE (reference sequence). The CDR3 totals 13 residues. The V end lost 4 bases, the J end lost 6 bases, and 13 bases lay between the germline ends.

This sequence joins TRBV28 and TRBJ1-6; D is ambiguous. In germline, CDR1 is MDHEN, CDR2 SYDVKM. V dropped 10 bases and J dropped 8 bases, with 21 bases sitting between them. CDR3 length equals 15 residues. CDR3 region: CATQNGQDLDSPLHF. The CDR3 region has the DNA TGTGCCACCCAAAATGGTCAAGATTTAGATTCACCCCTCCACTTT.

The chain has TRBV5-1 and TRBJ1-1, with a tentative D call TRBD1 (5 bases). CDR3 length equals 15 residues. From germline, CDR1 is SGHRS and CDR2 YFSETQ. Trimming took off 2 bases at V and 5 bases at J, with 16 bases between the two ends. The CDR3 region is CASSFAGPYGTEAFF. The CDR3 DNA reads TGCGCCAGCAGCTTTGCGGGACCCTATGGGACTGAAGCTTTCTTT.

This rearrangement joins TRBV5-1 to TRBJ2-1, with D unclear. There are 14 residues in the CDR3. V was trimmed by 6 bases and J by 2 bases, leaving 12 bases between them. The germline gives CDR1 SGHRS, CDR2 YFSETQ. Here the CDR3 reads CASTSGGAYNEQFF. For the CDR3, the DNA is TGCGCCAGCACCTCAGGTGGGGCCTACAATGAGCAGTTCTTC.

The chain is built from TRBV27 and TRBJ2-1; D unclear. Germline V gene sequence: CDR1 MNHEY, CDR2 SMNVEV (reference sequence). The CDR3 has 14 amino acids. Between the trimmed V and J ends, which lost 3 bases and 6 bases, there was a span of 12 bases. The DNA for the CDR3 is TGTGCCAGCAGTTTCATCACGACACCCAATGAGCAGTTCTTC. It codes for CASSFITTPNEQFF.

In this sample, this clone turned up once. V and J are TRBV7-9 and TRBJ1-2, with 7 bases matching TRBD1. The J segment lost 4 bases and the V segment lost 2 bases, leaving 7 bases of the junction unmatched. This CDR3 has 15 residues. CDR1 and CDR2 from the germline V gene are SEHNR and FQNEAQ (reference sequence). The CDR3, as DNA: TGTGCCAGCAGCTTATTGGCAGGGGGGAGCTATGGCTACACCTTC. As protein: CASSLLAGGSYGYTF.

V usage is TRBV14 and J usage is TRBJ2-1; 8 bases map to TRBD2. The CDR3 is 16 residues long. V lost 1 base to trimming and J lost 7 bases; unmatched junction nucleotides: 9. The germline CDR1 and CDR2 sequences are SGHDN and FVKESK. This CDR3 reads CASSQVDGRARNEQFF. Written as DNA, the CDR3 is TGTGCCAGCAGCCAAGTCGACGGGAGGGCCCGGAATGAGCAGTTCTTC.

The chain joins TRBV28 to TRBJ2-1; TRBD1 matches at 7 bases. V was clipped by 8 bases and J by 4 bases; unmatched bases: 8. CDR3 size: 14 residues. Germline V lookup: CDR1 MDHEN, CDR2 SYDVKM. The CDR3, as DNA: TGTGCCAGCTGGGACAGATCAACATACAATGAGCAGTTCTTC. Translating gives CASWDRSTYNEQFF.

Only one count was recorded for this clone. The chain carries TRBV9 and TRBJ2-1; TRBD2 matches at 14 bases. The CDR3 totals 15 residues. The germline V gene has CDR1 SGDLS and CDR2 YYNGEE. The V gene end was trimmed by 2 bases and the J gene end by 12 bases; junction bases not matched to a gene: 7. The DNA of the CDR3 is TGTGCCAGCAGCGTGGGATGGACTAGCGGGGGGTGGCAGTTCTTC. This encodes CASSVGWTSGGWQFF. The whole variable domain, filled in from reference TRBV9 and TRBJ2-1, reads DSGVTQTPKHLITATGQRVTLRCSPRSGDLSVYWYQQSLDQGLQFLIQYYNGEERAKGNILERFSAQQFPDLHSELNLSSLELGDSALYFCASSVGWTSGGWQFFGPGTRLTVL.

This clone was observed a single time. V and J are TRBV19 and TRBJ1-1; 9 bases line up with TRBD1. Germline CDR1 reads LNHDA; CDR2 reads SQIVND (reference sequence). The CDR3 is made up of 14 amino acids. The V segment lost 7 bases and the J segment 4 bases; nucleotides outside the gene matches: 7. The CDR3 reads CASIGGTGTTEAFF. CDR3 nucleotides: TGTGCCAGTATAGGAGGGACAGGGACCACTGAAGCTTTCTTT.

The V call is TRBV5-1, the J call TRBJ2-2, with no clear D. V lost 0 bases and J lost 7, with 4 bases in between. The CDR3 runs to 12 residues. CDR1 and CDR2 from the germline V gene are SGHRS and YFSETQ. The CDR3 coding sequence is TGCGCCAGCAGCTTGGCGTACGGGGAGCTGTTTTTT. Its protein product is CASSLAYGELFF.

The V and J genes are TRBV4-2 and TRBJ2-7, with D possibly being TRBD1 (5 bases). The germline V and J ends were trimmed by 2 bases and 2 bases, with 13 bases remaining between them. Germline loops: CDR1 LGHNA, CDR2 YNFKEQ. The CDR3 length is 15 residues. The CDR3 loop is CASSQPLQAPYEQYF. CDR3 coding DNA: TGTGCCAGCAGCCAACCTCTACAGGCGCCCTACGAGCAGTACTTC.

Concerning this clone: At one end, the junction sequence differs from germline, possibly due to a read error. V gene TRBV7-7 combines with J gene TRBJ2-5; no firm D call. Germline CDR1 and CDR2: SSHAT and FNYEAQ (reference sequence). The CDR3 sequence is 13 residues long. CDR3 DNA sequence: TGTGCTAGCAGCTTAAGCCAGAAAGAGACCCAGTACTTC. Protein product: CASSLSQKETQYF.